This passage covers 10 T cell receptor beta chains from one sample sequenced in a study of CD8 T cell repertoires and HIV-1 epitope variants. Antigens of these TCRs are unknown. Libraries were prepared by immunoSEQ multiplex PCR; TCRdb keeps only in-frame clonotypes and omits some of them. The repertoire has over 5,500 clones, around 64% of them found once; the top ten carry about 41%. Sequencing used cultured CD8+ T cells derived from PBMCs. The receptors derive from a male donor with HIV.

This chain joins TRBV6-5 and TRBJ2-7; TRBD1 is a possible D gene (6 bases). Germline V CDR1 and CDR2: MNHEY, SVGAGI. CDR3 length equals 16 residues. V shed 4 bases and J shed 0 bases, with 16 bases lying between them. The CDR3 spells CASSLSQGTLSYEQYF. CDR3 DNA: TGTGCCAGCAGTTTATCACAGGGAACCCTCTCCTACGAGCAGTACTTC.

This clone was seen only a few times. The gene calls are TRBV28 and TRBJ2-7, with 16 bases matching TRBD2. Per germline, CDR1 MDHEN and CDR2 SYDVKM. V was clipped by 2 bases and J by 5 bases; unmatched bases: 3. The CDR3 runs to 16 residues. The CDR3 DNA reads as TGTGCCAGCAGTTTAGGGACTAGCGGGAGGGTCCACGAGCAGTACTTC. Translated, it gives CASSLGTSGRVHEQYF.

This chain joins TRBV5-4 and TRBJ1-1, with D possibly being TRBD1 (5 bases). The V gene's germline CDR1 is SGHNT and CDR2 YYREEE (reference sequence). The V end lost 0 bases, the J end lost 0 bases, and 9 bases lay between the germline ends. The length of the CDR3 is 15 residues. CDR3 nucleotides: TGTGCCAGCAGCTTGGAGGCAGGGCTGAACACTGAAGCTTTCTTT. Translation: CASSLEAGLNTEAFF.

The V call is TRBV11-2, the J call TRBJ2-7, with 11 bases identical to TRBD2. Germline V gene sequence: CDR1 SGHAT, CDR2 FQNNGV. The CDR3 has 15 residues. The V and J ends lost 2 bases and 3 bases, in that order; junction bases with no gene match: 3. Here the CDR3 reads CASSLTSGGYYEQYF. The CDR3 DNA is TGTGCCAGCAGCTTAACTAGCGGGGGCTACTACGAGCAGTACTTC.

The chain joins TRBV27 to TRBJ2-1, with 8 bases lining up with TRBD2. Trimming took 0 bases from V and 2 from J; bases not matched to a gene: 9. Per germline, CDR1 MNHEY and CDR2 SMNVEV (reference sequence). This CDR3 has 18 amino acids. The DNA for the CDR3 is TGTGCCAGCAGTTTATCATCGGGAGGGGACACTCCCTACAATGAGCAGTTCTTC. Encoded protein: CASSLSSGGDTPYNEQFF.

V and J are TRBV7-3 and TRBJ2-1, with D tentatively TRBD1 or TRBD2 (5 bases each). The CDR3 contains 13 residues. The V end was cut by 5 bases, the J end by 4 bases, with 9 bases between. The germline V gene encodes CDR1 SGHTA and CDR2 FQGTGA. The CDR3: CASSPGQYNEQFF. For the CDR3, the DNA is TGTGCCAGCAGCCCGGGGCAGTACAATGAGCAGTTCTTC.

The chain links TRBV7-3 to TRBJ2-1; weak D call: TRBD2 (6 bases). CDR3 length: 15 amino acids. The germline V gene has CDR1 SGHTA and CDR2 FQGTGA. V lost 1 base to trimming and J lost 7 bases, with 14 bases between them. In nucleotides, the CDR3 is TGTGCCAGCAGCTTAAGAGCGGGCCCCTCTAATGAGCAGTTCTTC. The encoded protein is CASSLRAGPSNEQFF.

This clone was seen a handful of times. This rearrangement joins TRBV30 to TRBJ2-2, with a weak D call TRBD2 (5 bases). V lost 2 bases and J 5 bases, leaving 6 bases between the germline ends. This CDR3 region has 12 residues. Looked up from germline, CDR1 is GTSNPN and CDR2 is SVGIG (reference sequence). CDR3 loop: CAWSRGTGELFF. CDR3 in DNA: TGTGCCTGGAGTCGGGGTACCGGGGAGCTGTTTTTT. Looking up the rest from reference TRBV30 and TRBJ2-2 gives the full variable domain: SQTIHQWPATLVQPVGSPLSLECTVEGTSNPNLYWYRQAAGRGLQLLFYSVGIGQISSEVPQNLSASRPQDRQFILSSKKLLLSDSGFYLCAWSRGTGELFFGEGSRLTVL.

CDR3 in DNA: TGTGCCAGCAGTTTATCCCCCCTCGGGACTGAAGCTTTCTTT. Protein: CASSLSPLGTEAFF. The chain uses TRBV27 and TRBJ1-1; no clear D gene. Trimming took off 0 bases at V and 5 bases at J, with 10 bases between the two ends. CDR1 and CDR2 from the germline V gene are MNHEY and SMNVEV (reference sequence). The CDR3 spans 14 residues.

The chain couples TRBV5-1 to TRBJ2-3; D may be TRBD2 (5 bases). The CDR3 contains 15 residues. The V end lost 0 bases, the J end lost 0 bases, and 8 bases lay between the germline ends. Germline CDR1 is SGHRS and CDR2 is YFSETQ. The CDR3 region is CASSLGAASTDTQYF. The DNA of the CDR3 is TGCGCCAGCAGCTTGGGAGCGGCTAGCACAGATACGCAGTATTTT.